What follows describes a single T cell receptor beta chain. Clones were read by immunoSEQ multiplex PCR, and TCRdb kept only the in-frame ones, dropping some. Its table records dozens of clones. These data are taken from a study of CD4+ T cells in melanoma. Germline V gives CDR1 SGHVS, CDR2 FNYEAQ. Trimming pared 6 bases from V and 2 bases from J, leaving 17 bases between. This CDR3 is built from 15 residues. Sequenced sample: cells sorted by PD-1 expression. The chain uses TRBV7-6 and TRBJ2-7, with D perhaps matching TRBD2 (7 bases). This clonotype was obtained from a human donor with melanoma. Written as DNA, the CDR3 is TGTGCCAGCAGTGAGGGGGGGACTATAGCCTACGAGCAGTACTTC. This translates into CASSEGGTIAYEQYF.